This T cell receptor (beta chain) was sequenced during a study of T cell changes during pregnancy in multiple sclerosis. Some clones are missing from TCRdb's copy, which holds only in-frame ones; the method was immunoSEQ multiplex PCR. The sample records roughly 100,000 clones, roughly 92% being singletons. Trimming took 8 bases from V and 4 from J, leaving 7 bases between them. From germline, CDR1 is MNHNY and CDR2 SVGAGI (reference sequence). There are 11 residues in the CDR3. This clonotype was sampled from a female donor with multiple sclerosis, enrolled in a pregnancy study. The specimen was peripheral blood, collected after pregnancy. The V gene is TRBV6-6, the J gene TRBJ2-3; a possible D gene is TRBD1 (5 bases). The CDR3 DNA sequence: TGTGCCAGCCTAGGGGCAGATACGCAGTATTTT. Translated, it gives CASLGADTQYF.